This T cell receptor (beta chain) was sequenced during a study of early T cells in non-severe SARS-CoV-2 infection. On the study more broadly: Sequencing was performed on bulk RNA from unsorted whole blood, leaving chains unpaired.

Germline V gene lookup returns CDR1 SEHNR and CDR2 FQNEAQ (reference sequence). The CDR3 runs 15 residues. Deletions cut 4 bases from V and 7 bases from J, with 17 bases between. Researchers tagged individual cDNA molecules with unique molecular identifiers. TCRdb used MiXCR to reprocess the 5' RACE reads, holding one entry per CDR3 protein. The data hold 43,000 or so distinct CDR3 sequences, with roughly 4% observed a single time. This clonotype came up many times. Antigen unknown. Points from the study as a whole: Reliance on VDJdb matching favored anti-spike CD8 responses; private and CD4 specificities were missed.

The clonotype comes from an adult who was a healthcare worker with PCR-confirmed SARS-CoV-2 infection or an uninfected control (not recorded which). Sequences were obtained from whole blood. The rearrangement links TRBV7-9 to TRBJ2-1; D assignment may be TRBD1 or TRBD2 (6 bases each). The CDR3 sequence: CASSSGESGRNEQFF. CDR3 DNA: TGTGCCAGCAGCTCAGGGGAATCAGGGAGGAATGAGCAGTTCTTC.